One and the same sample provided the 31 T cell receptor beta chains below, sequenced in a study of post-analysis software for immune sequencing data. Points from the study as a whole: With TRBV5-6, TRBV5-1 and TRBV20-1 included, several TRBV segments were more frequent in patients than in controls.

Unique molecular identifiers were carried by the TCR beta cDNA libraries. A single record per CDR3 protein comes from TCRdb applying MiXCR to the PCR reads. The sample includes roughly 580,000 distinct CDR3 sequences, about 40% seen only once; the top ten take more than 1.5%. What these receptors recognize is not known. The sample taken for sequencing was blood. The receptor source for this set is a girl aged 10 to 17 with multiple sclerosis.

This clonotype was recorded many times. The rearrangement joins TRBV6-2 or TRBV6-3 to TRBJ1-1; D perhaps matches TRBD1 (5 bases). V lost 4 bases and J lost 1, with 7 bases in between. Per germline, CDR1 MNHEY and CDR2 SVGEGT. The CDR3 runs to 13 residues. The CDR3 protein is CASSWDPNTEAFF. CDR3 nucleotide sequence: TGTGCCAGCAGTTGGGACCCGAACACTGAAGCTTTCTTT.

The V call is TRBV6-1, the J call TRBJ2-1, with 7 bases that match TRBD2. The V gene's germline CDR1 is MNHNS and CDR2 SASEGT. The CDR3 consists of 16 residues. The V segment lost 0 bases and the J segment 7 bases; nucleotides outside the gene matches: 9. DNA for the CDR3: TGTGCCAGCAGTGAAGCTAAGCGGGGTTTTTTGAATGAGCAGTTCTTC. Translated: CASSEAKRGFLNEQFF.

The chain has TRBV10-3 and TRBJ2-5, with D possibly called TRBD1 or TRBD2 (5 bases each). Near its end, the DNA agrees better with TRBJ2-7, so the J call may be wrong. Germline V gives CDR1 ENHRY, CDR2 SYGVKD. The CDR3 is 16 amino acids. CDR3 residues: CAIIRDLGRGHHEQYF. The CDR3 DNA follows: TGTGCCATCATTCGGGATTTGGGACGAGGGCACCACGAGCAGTACTTC.

This clonotype has a handful of counts. The chain recombines TRBV7-9 with TRBJ1-2, with unresolved D. CDR3 size: 14 residues. The germline CDR1 and CDR2 sequences are SEHNR and FQNEAQ (reference sequence). Deletions cut 1 base from V and 9 bases from J, with 15 bases between. The CDR3 DNA sequence: TGTGCCAGCAGCTTAGGCCCCGGTGGGGAGCGCTACACCTTC. Translating gives CASSLGPGGERYTF.

The gene calls are TRBV7-9 and TRBJ2-7; a weak D match, TRBD2 (6 bases). V lost 6 bases to trimming and J lost 7 bases, with 31 bases between them. Germline V lookup: CDR1 SEHNR, CDR2 FQNEAQ (reference sequence). The CDR3 length is 18 residues. CDR3 sequence (DNA): TGTGCCAGCAGTCCCTCCGCGGCAAGGGACGCCCCGGCGGGGGAGCAGTACTTC. Amino acid sequence: CASSPSAARDAPAGEQYF.

The chain has TRBV5-1 and TRBJ1-5; D perhaps matches TRBD1 (5 bases). V gave up 1 base and J gave up 6 bases, with 8 bases separating them. Germline CDR1 is SGHRS and CDR2 is YFSETQ. This CDR3 contains 13 residues. This CDR3 reads CASSLTDSQPQHF. CDR3 sequence (DNA): TGCGCCAGCAGCTTGACAGACAGTCAGCCCCAGCATTTT.

This sequence joins TRBV6-5 and TRBJ2-7; 8 bases match TRBD1. The closer fit of TRBJ2-5 to the DNA end suggests the J call may be wrong. The CDR3 is 17 residues long. CDR1 is MNHEY and CDR2 is SVGAGI in the germline V gene. CDR3 region: CASTMTRDRLILETQYF. The DNA for the CDR3 is TGTGCCAGCACTATGACTCGGGACAGGCTAATTTTGGAGACCCAGTACTTC.

The CDR3 bases are TGTGCCAGCAGCTTAGCTTCCGGCGGGAAACTGTTTTTT. Protein sequence: CASSLASGGKLFF. This chain joins TRBV7-6 and TRBJ1-4; D unclear. Germline loops: CDR1 SGHVS, CDR2 FNYEAQ. The CDR3 has 13 residues. V lost 0 bases and J lost 11, with 10 bases in between.

The rearrangement joins TRBV12-3 or TRBV12-4 to TRBJ1-1, with D possibly being TRBD1 (6 bases). The CDR3 runs 14 residues. V lost 1 base and J 2 bases, leaving 8 bases between the germline ends. The DNA of the CDR3 is TGTGCCAGCAGTTTAGGGGGACACAACACTGAAGCTTTCTTT. Translating gives CASSLGGHNTEAFF.

CDR3 sequence: CASSDPSDTYEQYF. The CDR3 DNA is TGTGCCAGCAGTGACCCCAGCGATACCTACGAGCAGTACTTC. The chain uses TRBV6-1 and TRBJ2-7, with unresolved D. V was cut by 3 bases and J by 2 bases, with 11 bases left in between. The V gene's germline CDR1 is MNHNS and CDR2 SASEGT. The CDR3 totals 14 residues.

V and J are TRBV5-4 and TRBJ2-1, with no clear D. V lost 1 base and J lost 9, with 8 bases in between. Germline V CDR1 and CDR2: SGHNT, YYREEE (reference sequence). The CDR3 loop spans 12 amino acids. This CDR3 is CASSLPSIEQFF. In nucleotides, the CDR3 is TGTGCCAGCAGCTTGCCAAGTATTGAGCAGTTCTTC.

V is TRBV5-1 and J is TRBJ2-3; 7 bases line up with TRBD2. CDR1 and CDR2 from the germline V gene are SGHRS and YFSETQ. The CDR3 has 14 amino acids. After removal of 4 bases from V and 0 bases from J, the junction contained 2 bases not matched to a gene. The CDR3 nucleotides read TGCGCCAGCAGCGCAGCGGGAAGCACAGATACGCAGTATTTT. Encoded protein: CASSAAGSTDTQYF. Supplemented by reference TRBV5-1 and TRBJ2-3, the full variable domain reads KAGVTQTPRYLIKTRGQQVTLSCSPISGHRSVSWYQQTPGQGLQFLFEYFSETQRNKGNFPGRFSGRQFSNSRSEMNVSTLELGDSALYLCASSAAGSTDTQYFGPGTRLTVL.

This clonotype was counted once. Mismatch with germline at one junction end may stem from a read error. The chain links TRBV5-5 to TRBJ1-6; D is undetermined. CDR3 length: 12 residues. The germline V gene has CDR1 SGHKS and CDR2 YYEKEE (reference sequence). The chain's CDR3 is CASSSLNSPPHF. The CDR3, as DNA: TGTGCCAGCAGCTCTCTGAATTCACCCCCCCACTTT.

The rearrangement joins TRBV6-5 to TRBJ2-1, with D possibly matching TRBD2 (7 bases). This CDR3 spans 15 amino acids. Germline values: CDR1 MNHEY, CDR2 SVGAGI. The V and J ends lost 5 bases and 7 bases respectively, with 18 bases between them. The CDR3 sequence is CASSPLGGGRNEQFF. In DNA, the CDR3 is TGTGCCAGCAGTCCCCTAGGGGGGGGCCGTAATGAGCAGTTCTTC.

The genes are TRBV12-3 or TRBV12-4 and TRBJ1-2; TRBD1 aligns across 8 bases. The CDR3 covers 12 residues. After removal of 10 bases from V and 3 bases from J, the junction contained 4 bases not matched to a gene. CDR3 coding DNA: TGTGCCACTGGGGACAGGTACTATGGCTACACCTTC. It is translated as CATGDRYYGYTF.

The chain has TRBV6-2 or TRBV6-3 and TRBJ2-4, with unresolved D. CDR1 MNHEY and CDR2 SVGEGT come from the germline V gene. V dropped 2 bases and J dropped 13 bases, with 12 bases sitting between them. The CDR3 spans 12 residues. The CDR3 coding sequence is TGTGCCAGCAGTTACGCTGTCGGTGGGCAGTACTTC. As protein: CASSYAVGGQYF.

CDR3 loop: CAPDASSDRDLDIQYF. CDR3 in DNA: TGTGCCCCCGACGCCAGCTCCGACCGGGACTTAGACATTCAGTACTTC. The chain is built from TRBV19 and TRBJ2-4; D possibly corresponds to TRBD2 (6 bases). This CDR3 region has 16 residues. Germline lookup yields CDR1 LNHDA and CDR2 SQIVND (reference sequence). The V and J ends lost 11 bases and 8 bases respectively, with 28 bases between them.

The chain has TRBV28 and TRBJ2-1; D is possibly TRBD2 (6 bases). Trimming removed 3 bases from V and 10 bases from J, with 22 bases in between. Per germline, CDR1 MDHEN and CDR2 SYDVKM. The CDR3 is 16 residues long. This CDR3 reads CASSFTAGTLSYEQFF. DNA for the CDR3: TGTGCCAGCAGTTTCACCGCAGGGACTCTTTCCTACGAGCAGTTCTTC.

This clonotype was observed a handful of times. The chain uses TRBV6-6 and TRBJ1-4, with 8 nucleotides matching TRBD1. With V trimmed by 4 bases and J by 5 bases, 6 bases remained unmatched. The CDR3 spans 15 residues. CDR1 is MNHNY and CDR2 is SVGAGI in the germline V gene (reference sequence). The CDR3 protein is CASSFHRGGNEKLFF. Here the CDR3 DNA reads TGTGCCAGCAGTTTCCACAGGGGGGGAAATGAAAAACTGTTTTTT.

The chain recombines TRBV4-1 with TRBJ1-1, with D possibly being TRBD1 (6 bases). This CDR3 region has 15 residues. Germline V gene lookup returns CDR1 MGHRA and CDR2 YSYEKL. The germline V and J ends were trimmed by 0 bases and 1 base, with 9 bases remaining between them. CDR3 sequence (DNA): TGCGCCAGCAGCCAAGATAACAGGGCGAACACTGAAGCTTTCTTT. Protein: CASSQDNRANTEAFF.

This clonotype has a handful of counts. J is TRBJ2-7 and V is TRBV4-2; D is unresolved. Germline V CDR1 and CDR2: LGHNA, YNFKEQ. V lost 0 bases and J lost 1, with 7 bases in between. The CDR3 has 14 amino acids. This chain's CDR3 is CASSQDVQSYEQYF. As DNA, the CDR3 is TGTGCCAGCAGCCAAGATGTACAGTCCTACGAGCAGTACTTC.

In its sample, this clonotype was seen once. The CDR3 loop reads CASAGEPLLYEQYF. The CDR3 DNA is TGTGCCTCGGCCGGGGAGCCCCTTCTCTACGAGCAGTACTTC. The chain combines TRBV7-9 with TRBJ2-1, with D possibly matching TRBD2 (5 bases). The DNA end favors TRBJ2-7, so the J call may be wrong. The CDR3 contains 14 residues. In germline, CDR1 is SEHNR, CDR2 FQNEAQ (reference sequence).

The chain is built from TRBV10-2 and TRBJ2-5; 10 bases line up with TRBD2. V dropped 5 bases and J dropped 7; count of bases not matched to a gene: 7. CDR3 length equals 14 residues. Germline V gives CDR1 WSHSY, CDR2 SAAADI. The CDR3 sequence is CASSPSGRGGTQYF. CDR3 nucleotides: TGCGCCAGCAGTCCCAGCGGGAGGGGGGGGACCCAGTACTTC.

The chain couples TRBV10-3 to TRBJ1-3; D is unresolved. Germline V gene sequence: CDR1 ENHRY, CDR2 SYGVKD. The CDR3 runs to 15 residues. Trimming removed 6 bases from V and 0 bases from J, with 12 bases in between. CDR3 in DNA: TGTGCCATCAGGGCCCCAGGCTCCTCTGGAAACACCATATATTTT. Encoded protein: CAIRAPGSSGNTIYF.

The rearrangement joins TRBV29-1 to TRBJ2-1; tentatively, D is TRBD1 (5 bases). Germline loops: CDR1 SQVTM, CDR2 ANQGSEA. The V end was cut by 7 bases, the J end by 7 bases, with 17 bases between. There are 13 residues in the CDR3. The DNA for the CDR3 is TGCAGCGCTGGGTGGGGCCTACAGAATGAGCAGTTCTTC. Its translation is CSAGWGLQNEQFF.

This rearrangement joins TRBV20-1 to TRBJ2-1; 10 bases are a match to TRBD2. The trim removed 6 bases at V and 3 bases at J, leaving 5 bases unmatched. Looked up from germline, CDR1 is DFQATT and CDR2 is SNEGSKA (reference sequence). The CDR3 runs to 14 residues. As DNA, the CDR3 is TGCAGTGCCCCCCTAGCGGGGGACTACAATGAGCAGTTCTTC. It is translated as CSAPLAGDYNEQFF.

V usage is TRBV2 and J usage is TRBJ2-1; 8 bases match TRBD2. CDR3 length: 15 amino acids. V lost 5 bases to trimming and J lost 4 bases; unmatched junction nucleotides: 7. Looked up from germline, CDR1 is SNHLY and CDR2 is FYNNEI. CDR3 in DNA: TGTGCCAGCAGTTCGGGAGGGAGTCGGTACAATGAGCAGTTCTTC. This translates into CASSSGGSRYNEQFF.

The gene calls are TRBV4-1 and TRBJ1-4, with a possible D match to TRBD1 (5 bases). This CDR3 comprises 14 residues. V lost 6 bases and J lost 5, with 13 bases in between. The germline V gene encodes CDR1 MGHRA and CDR2 YSYEKL. This CDR3 reads CASRRGAENEKLFF. DNA of the CDR3: TGCGCCAGCAGACGAGGGGCGGAAAATGAAAAACTGTTTTTT.

This chain connects TRBV5-6 to TRBJ2-3, with 8 positions matching TRBD2. Per the germline V gene, CDR1 is SGHDT and CDR2 is YYEEEE. V gave up 3 bases and J gave up 1 base; unmatched junction bases: 10. The CDR3 contains 17 residues. The CDR3 region is CASSSSGWGLRTDTQYF. CDR3 coding DNA: TGTGCCAGCAGCTCTAGCGGGTGGGGCCTTCGCACAGATACGCAGTATTTT.

This clonotype was counted only a few times. J is TRBJ2-7 and V is TRBV25-1, with 10 bases that match TRBD1. The ends lost 3 bases at V and 5 bases at J; junction bases unmatched: 7. The CDR3 is 15 residues long. Germline loops: CDR1 MGHDK, CDR2 SYGVNS. For the CDR3, the DNA is TGTGCCAGCAGTGACCCGGGACAGGGGATCAACGAGCAGTACTTC. Amino acid sequence: CASSDPGQGINEQYF.

The chain joins TRBV11-1 to TRBJ2-7; D is uncertain. Trimming took off 4 bases at V and 9 bases at J, with 22 bases between the two ends. Germline V gene data show CDR1 as SGHAT and CDR2 as FQDESV (reference sequence). There are 15 residues in the CDR3. CDR3 coding DNA: TGTGCCAGCAGCTGGGATATCGGGTCAGAAGGCGGGCAGTACTTC. Its protein product is CASSWDIGSEGGQYF.